This TCR beta chain was retrieved from a study of neurological immune-mediated disorders. A total of 2 million PBMCs stored at -80 degrees C provided the unsorted libraries. This clonotype came up many times. TCRdb fed the 5' RACE reads into MiXCR, producing one record per CDR3 protein. Of some 77,000 distinct CDR3 sequences in the sample, 9.4% were seen once. Germline assignment: CDR1 SQVTM and CDR2 ANQGSEA. Trimming pared 5 bases from V and 2 bases from J, leaving 12 bases between. CDR3 size: 13 residues. V and J are TRBV29-1 and TRBJ2-5; D unresolved. What was sequenced was PBMCs. The receptor was derived from a man aged 50-60 years in good health. The CDR3 region has the DNA TGCAGCGTTCTTACAGTAGCACAAGAGACCCAGTACTTC. Translating it yields CSVLTVAQETQYF.